This is a list of T cell receptor beta chains from one sample in a study of siplizumab effects on memory and regulatory T cells. Assay used: immunoSEQ multiplex PCR; TCRdb lists only in-frame clones, some missing. The sample yields 100,000 or so clones, over 90% seen once. Sequencing used non-Treg CD4+ T cells sorted from blood. These receptors originate from a human donor in good health. CDR3s include the opening cysteine and the closing phenylalanine or tryptophan. A D gene is named only where the DNA matches it firmly.

TRBJ1-1	TRBV4-1	13	.	CASSPRLNTEAFF	TGCGCCAGCAGCCCCCGCCTGAACACTGAAGCTTTCTTT
TRBJ2-3	TRBV5-1	14	.	CASSLLRNTDTQYF	TGCGCCAGCAGCTTGCTCCGGAACACAGATACGCAGTATTTT
TRBJ2-1	TRBV6-6	15	.	CASSYGGISYNEQFF	TGTGCCAGCAGTTACGGCGGGATTTCCTACAATGAGCAGTTCTTC
TRBJ2-2	TRBV18	19	TRBD1	CASSPVDRVGSQNTGELFF	TGTGCCAGCTCACCAGTCGACAGGGTGGGATCACAGAACACCGGGGAGCTGTTTTTT
TRBJ1-1	TRBV28	11	.	CASSPDLEAFF	TGTGCCAGCAGTCCGGACTTGGAAGCTTTCTTT
TRBJ1-4	TRBV5-1	15	.	CASSLYGTTNEKLFF	TGCGCCAGCAGCTTGTACGGGACAACTAATGAAAAACTGTTTTTT
TRBJ2-3	TRBV5-1	15	.	CASSLAGTSTDTQYF	TGCGCCAGCAGCTTGGCCGGGACTAGCACAGATACGCAGTATTTT
TRBJ2-3	TRBV27	18	TRBD2	CASSPTPGAGGRGNTQYF	TGTGCCAGCAGCCCCACCCCCGGGGCGGGAGGCCGCGGGAATACGCAGTATTTT
TRBJ2-7	TRBV20-1	11	.	CSVVRTYEQYF	TGCAGTGTAGTTCGAACCTACGAGCAGTACTTC
TRBJ1-3	TRBV28	16	.	CASSSSGPLSGNTIYF	TGTGCCAGCAGTTCCTCGGGACCCCTCTCTGGAAACACCATATATTTT
TRBJ1-1	TRBV30	15	.	CAWNSPHRVRPEAFF	TGTGCCTGGAATAGTCCACACAGGGTGAGACCTGAAGCTTTCTTT
TRBJ2-1	TRBV9	17	TRBD2	CASSATSGRSSYNEQFF	TGTGCCAGCAGCGCTACTAGCGGACGGAGCTCCTACAATGAGCAGTTCTTC
TRBJ1-1	TRBV5-1	13	.	CASSLPGRTEAFF	TGCGCCAGCAGCTTACCGGGACGGACTGAAGCTTTCTTT
TRBJ2-7	TRBV7-9	13	.	CASSLRISYEQYF	TGTGCCAGCAGCTTGCGGATCTCCTACGAGCAGTACTTC